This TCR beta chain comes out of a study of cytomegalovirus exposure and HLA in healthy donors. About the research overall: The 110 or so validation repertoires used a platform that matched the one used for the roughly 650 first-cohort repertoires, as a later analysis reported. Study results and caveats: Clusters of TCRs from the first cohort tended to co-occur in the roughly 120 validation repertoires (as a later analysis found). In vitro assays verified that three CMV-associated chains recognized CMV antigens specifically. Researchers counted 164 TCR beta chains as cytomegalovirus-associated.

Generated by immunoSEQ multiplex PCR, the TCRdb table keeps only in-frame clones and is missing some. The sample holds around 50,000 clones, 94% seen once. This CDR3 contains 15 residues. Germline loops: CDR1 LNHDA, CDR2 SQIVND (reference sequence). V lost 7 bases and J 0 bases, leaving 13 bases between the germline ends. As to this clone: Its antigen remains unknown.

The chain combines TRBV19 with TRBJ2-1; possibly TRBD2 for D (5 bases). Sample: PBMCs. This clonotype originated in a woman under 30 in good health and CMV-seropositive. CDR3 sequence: CASTRTLSSYNEQFF. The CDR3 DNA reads TGTGCCAGTACGCGGACTCTGAGCTCCTACAATGAGCAGTTCTTC.